The 21 T cell receptor beta chains presented below share a single source sample, sequenced in a study of blood T cell repertoires in COVID-19. Profiled with immunoSEQ multiplex PCR; TCRdb holds only in-frame clones, not every one. The sample records approximately 170,000 clones, about 85% being singletons. The sample was peripheral blood. These receptors were taken from a man of 80 years or more with COVID-19, enrolled during active disease.

The V and J genes are TRBV5-1 and TRBJ1-1, with D unresolved. Looked up from germline, CDR1 is SGHRS and CDR2 is YFSETQ. V was clipped by 4 bases and J by 6 bases, with 13 bases between them. CDR3 length: 13 amino acids. In nucleotides, the CDR3 is TGCGCCAGCAGCCTCGGTAGGCAGGCTGAAGCTTTCTTT. This gives the protein CASSLGRQAEAFF. Looking up the rest from reference TRBV5-1 and TRBJ1-1 gives the full variable domain: KAGVTQTPRYLIKTRGQQVTLSCSPISGHRSVSWYQQTPGQGLQFLFEYFSETQRNKGNFPGRFSGRQFSNSRSEMNVSTLELGDSALYLCASSLGRQAEAFFGQGTRLTVV.

This sequence joins TRBV3-1 (or the pseudogene TRBV3-2) and TRBJ2-3; no clear D. The V and J ends lost 6 bases and 1 base respectively, with 8 bases between them. This CDR3 is built from 13 residues. Per the germline V gene, CDR1 is LGHDT and CDR2 is YNNKEL (reference sequence). The CDR3: CASRPEGTDTQYF. In DNA form, the CDR3 reads TGTGCCAGCAGGCCAGAGGGCACAGATACGCAGTATTTT.

The CDR3: CASSAQQGATLSGYTF. The CDR3 nucleotides read TGCGCCAGCAGCGCCCAACAGGGGGCTACGTTGAGTGGCTACACCTTC. This chain joins TRBV5-1 and TRBJ1-2; 9 positions match TRBD1. The germline gives CDR1 SGHRS, CDR2 YFSETQ. With V trimmed by 4 bases and J by 7 bases, 14 bases remained unmatched. The CDR3 length is 16 residues.

V and J are TRBV28 and TRBJ1-2; 7 bases align to TRBD1. From germline, CDR1 is MDHEN and CDR2 SYDVKM. The CDR3 extends over 12 amino acids. V dropped 7 bases and J dropped 5; count of bases not matched to a gene: 4. The DNA for the CDR3 is TGTGCCAGCAAGGGGGCCGTGTATGGCTACACCTTC. Translation gives CASKGAVYGYTF.

This chain uses TRBV2 with TRBJ1-4; no firm D call. Trimming took 4 bases from V and 5 from J, leaving 11 bases between them. Germline lookup yields CDR1 SNHLY and CDR2 FYNNEI. The CDR3 covers 14 residues. The CDR3 nucleotides are TGTGCCAGCAGTGTGAGTGCGGGAAATGAAAAACTGTTTTTT. The encoded protein is CASSVSAGNEKLFF. The variable domain in full, with the rest retrieved from reference TRBV2 and TRBJ1-4, is EPEVTQTPSHQVTQMGQEVILRCVPISNHLYFYWYRQILGQKVEFLVSFYNNEISEKSEIFDDQFSVERPDGSNFTLKIRSTKLEDSAMYFCASSVSAGNEKLFFGSGTQLSVL.

The chain combines TRBV19 with TRBJ1-2; 10 bases line up with TRBD1. This CDR3 has 14 amino acids. J gave up 5 bases and V 4 bases, and 4 bases lay outside the gene matches. The V gene's germline CDR1 is LNHDA and CDR2 SQIVND (reference sequence). CDR3 DNA: TGTGCCAGTAGTACCATGGGACAGGGGTATGGCTACACCTTC. Translation gives CASSTMGQGYGYTF.

The chain has TRBV2 and TRBJ1-5; D uncertain. Germline values: CDR1 SNHLY, CDR2 FYNNEI. The CDR3 runs to 14 residues. Trimming pared 5 bases from V and 0 bases from J, leaving 8 bases between. The CDR3 nucleotides are TGTGCCAGCAGTCAGACATATAGCAATCAGCCCCAGCATTTT. This codes for CASSQTYSNQPQHF.

This clone has a handful of counts. The V gene is TRBV7-9, the J gene TRBJ1-1, with a tentative D call TRBD1 (5 bases). CDR1 and CDR2 (germline): SEHNR, FQNEAQ (reference sequence). This CDR3 region has 14 residues. V lost 2 bases, J lost 4 bases, and 11 bases lay in between. The CDR3 DNA reads as TGTGCCAGCAGCTTAATAGGGGAAGGCACTGAAGCTTTCTTT. Its translation is CASSLIGEGTEAFF.

This clone was found once. The chain employs TRBV11-2 and TRBJ2-1; unclear D gene. This CDR3 spans 16 amino acids. The V end lost 1 base, the J end lost 1 base, and 11 bases lay between the germline ends. Germline-derived CDR1 and CDR2 are SGHAT and FQNNGV. CDR3 protein: CASSLAATGSYNEQFF. Written as DNA, the CDR3 is TGTGCCAGCAGCTTAGCAGCGACTGGTTCCTACAATGAGCAGTTCTTC.

V is TRBV7-9 and J is TRBJ1-1, with 8 bases that match TRBD1. V shed 5 bases, J shed 5 bases, and the junction held 10 bases outside the gene matches. The germline CDR1 and CDR2 sequences are SEHNR and FQNEAQ (reference sequence). This CDR3 region has 15 residues. The CDR3 spells CASSPFTGGGTEAFF. For the CDR3, the DNA is TGTGCCAGCAGCCCCTTTACAGGGGGTGGAACTGAAGCTTTCTTT.

This chain uses TRBV6-5 with TRBJ1-4; no reliable D call. Trimming left V 7 bases short and J 2 bases short, with 11 bases between. CDR3 length equals 14 residues. Germline V gene data show CDR1 as MNHEY and CDR2 as SVGAGI. The CDR3 nucleotides read TGTGCCAGCACCCCGGGAATCACTAATGAAAAACTGTTTTTT. Translating gives CASTPGITNEKLFF.

This chain connects TRBV7-2 to TRBJ1-2; a weak D match, TRBD1 (6 bases). The CDR3 contains 14 residues. Trimming took 5 bases from V and 5 from J, leaving 15 bases between them. The germline gives CDR1 SGHTA, CDR2 FQGNSA. CDR3 in DNA: TGTGCCAGCAGCCCAAGACAGGACCGGTATGGCTACACCTTC. This gives the protein CASSPRQDRYGYTF.

This clone occurred once. The J gene is TRBJ2-2, the V gene TRBV7-2; 7 bases are shared with TRBD1. With V trimmed by 4 bases and J by 7 bases, 6 bases remained unmatched. The CDR3 sequence is 14 residues long. From germline, CDR1 is SGHTA and CDR2 FQGNSA. The chain's CDR3 is CASSSTGVIGELFF. For the CDR3, the DNA is TGTGCCAGCAGCTCTACAGGGGTTATCGGGGAGCTGTTTTTT.

The chain is built from TRBV20-1 and TRBJ1-1, with D unclear. The CDR3 runs to 11 residues. Per germline, CDR1 DFQATT and CDR2 SNEGSKA (reference sequence). Trimming cost V 5 bases and J 4 bases, with 8 bases left between them. CDR3 coding DNA: TGCAGTGCTCCGGTCTTCACTGAAGCTTTCTTT. It encodes CSAPVFTEAFF.

The rearrangement uses TRBV4-1 and TRBJ1-2, with TRBD1 identical over 12 bases. Germline loops: CDR1 MGHRA, CDR2 YSYEKL. The CDR3 has 16 residues. V trimming: 1 base; J trimming: 8 bases; junction bases outside the gene matches: 8. CDR3 sequence: CASSQAVGQGAIGYTF. As DNA, the CDR3 is TGCGCCAGCAGCCAAGCTGTGGGACAGGGGGCTATCGGCTACACCTTC.

The rearrangement joins TRBV6-5 to TRBJ1-1; D perhaps matches TRBD1 (5 bases). V was shortened by 7 bases and J by 3 bases, with 15 bases between the two germline ends. Looked up from germline, CDR1 is MNHEY and CDR2 is SVGAGI. CDR3 size: 14 residues. The CDR3 bases are TGTGCCAGCACCGAAGGGGCGGTCTACACTGAAGCTTTCTTT. This sequence encodes CASTEGAVYTEAFF.

The table lists this clone with a count of one. This chain uses TRBV4-3 with TRBJ1-6; the D gene is possibly TRBD1 (6 bases). Germline CDR1 is LGHNA and CDR2 is YSLEER. The CDR3 contains 15 residues. Trimming pared 5 bases from V and 9 bases from J, leaving 17 bases between. The CDR3 bases are TGCGCCAGCAGCACAGGGAACGGTTGGGGTTCACCCCTCCACTTT. This codes for CASSTGNGWGSPLHF.

V is TRBV3-1 (or the pseudogene TRBV3-2) and J is TRBJ2-7; TRBD1 might be the D (5 bases). The V and J ends lost 1 base and 3 bases respectively, with 7 bases between them. Germline CDR1 is LGHDT and CDR2 is YNNKEL (reference sequence). The CDR3 extends over 13 amino acids. The CDR3 coding sequence is TGTGCCAGCAGCCAAGGACAGCACTACGAGCAGTACTTC. It encodes CASSQGQHYEQYF.

The chain carries TRBV14 and TRBJ1-5, with D tentatively TRBD1 (6 bases). The CDR3 loop spans 19 amino acids. Looked up from germline, CDR1 is SGHDN and CDR2 is FVKESK. The V gene lost 0 bases and the J gene lost 0 bases, with 18 bases spanning the gap. The CDR3 sequence: CASSQEEGQGLGSNQPQHF. CDR3 DNA: TGTGCCAGCAGCCAAGAAGAGGGGCAGGGGTTAGGTAGCAATCAGCCCCAGCATTTT. The full variable domain, in which reference TRBV14 and TRBJ1-5 provide the parts outside the CDR3, is EAGVTQFPSHSVIEKGQTVTLRCDPISGHDNLYWYRRVMGKEIKFLLHFVKESKQDESGMPNNRFLAERTGGTYSTLKVQPAELEDSGVYFCASSQEEGQGLGSNQPQHFGDGTRLSIL.

This chain uses TRBV11-1 with TRBJ2-1; D remains unclear. Germline V gene lookup returns CDR1 SGHAT and CDR2 FQDESV (reference sequence). This CDR3 comprises 12 residues. V lost 2 bases to trimming and J lost 9 bases, with 8 bases between them. CDR3 sequence (DNA): TGTGCCAGCAGCTTAAGGCCGGGTGAGCAGTTCTTC. Translated: CASSLRPGEQFF.

This clone occurred a few times. J is TRBJ1-4 and V is TRBV2, with D maybe TRBD1 (5 bases). Germline CDR1 and CDR2: SNHLY and FYNNEI. The CDR3 extends over 14 amino acids. V was trimmed by 7 bases and J by 3 bases, leaving 12 bases between them. The CDR3 loop reads CASILDTSNEKLFF. DNA for the CDR3: TGTGCCAGCATATTGGACACCTCTAATGAAAAACTGTTTTTT.